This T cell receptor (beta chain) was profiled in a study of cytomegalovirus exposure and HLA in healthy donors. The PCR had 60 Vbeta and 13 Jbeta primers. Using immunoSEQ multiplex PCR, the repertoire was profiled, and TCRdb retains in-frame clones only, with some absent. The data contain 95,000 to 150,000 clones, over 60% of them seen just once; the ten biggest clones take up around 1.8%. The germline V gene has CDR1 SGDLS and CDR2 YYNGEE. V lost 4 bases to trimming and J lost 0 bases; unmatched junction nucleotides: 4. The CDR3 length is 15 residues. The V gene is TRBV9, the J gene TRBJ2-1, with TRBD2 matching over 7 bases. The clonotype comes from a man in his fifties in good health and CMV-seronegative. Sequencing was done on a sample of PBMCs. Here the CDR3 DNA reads TGTGCCAGCAGCCCCGGCGGGGGCTCCTACAATGAGCAGTTCTTC. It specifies CASSPGGGSYNEQFF.